These 6 T cell receptor beta chains originate from one sample sequenced in a study of cytotoxic CD8 clonotypes in ibrutinib-treated CLL (dated by TCRdb to the early 2020s). Preparation of the library involved the immunoSEQ multiplex PCR assay. Here the immuneACCESS table is served through TCRdb, limited to in-frame sequences with V and J called. Missing clones are a known gap in these copies; in checked studies unresolved V genes cover under half, and the rest lacks a known reason. The sample table shows roughly 160,000 clones, and roughly 80% are seen once. The ten top clones hold about 1.9% of the sample. Interpreted using the paper, the time point label stands for: about twelve months on ibrutinib. This material consisted of PBMCs, taken after 12 months of ibrutinib treatment. The source of these receptors is a human donor with chronic lymphocytic leukemia.

V gene TRBV27 combines with J gene TRBJ1-1, with D unresolved. Germline CDR1 is MNHEY and CDR2 is SMNVEV (reference sequence). The CDR3 is 14 amino acids. Trimming shortened V by 6 bases and J by 2 bases, and 13 bases separated the two germline ends. This chain's CDR3 is CASRVYGLNTEAFF. The CDR3, as DNA: TGTGCCAGCAGGGTCTACGGTCTTAACACTGAAGCTTTCTTT.

The CDR3 nucleotides read TGCAGCGTTGAGCAACGAGGAATCGGCACAGATACGCAGTATTTT. It is translated as CSVEQRGIGTDTQYF. This chain joins TRBV29-1 and TRBJ2-3; the D is unclear. Germline V gene data show CDR1 as SQVTM and CDR2 as ANQGSEA. Trimming cost V 3 bases and J 1 base, with 14 bases left between them. The CDR3 is 15 residues long.

The J gene is TRBJ1-5, the V gene TRBV9, with D perhaps TRBD1 (5 bases). The CDR3 extends over 15 amino acids. V shed 3 bases and J shed 7 bases, with 17 bases lying between them. The germline CDR1 and CDR2 sequences are SGDLS and YYNGEE. This chain's CDR3 is CASSASYGKGQPQHF. CDR3 bases: TGTGCCAGCAGCGCCTCTTACGGAAAGGGGCAGCCCCAGCATTTT.

In the case of this clone: This same CDR3 is encoded by further DNA sequences in the sample. This sequence joins TRBV5-6 and TRBJ2-7; D assignment may be TRBD1 or TRBD2 (5 bases each). The CDR3 sequence is 13 residues long. CDR1 is SGHDT and CDR2 is YYEEEE in the germline V gene. V lost 0 bases and J 3 bases, leaving 7 bases between the germline ends. CDR3 DNA: TGTGCCAGCAGCTTGGGGGACGGCTACGAGCAGTACTTC. Amino acid sequence: CASSLGDGYEQYF.

This clone turned up a few times. The chain carries TRBV6-5 and TRBJ2-7; TRBD1 aligns across 9 bases. Germline CDR1 reads MNHEY; CDR2 reads SVGAGI. CDR3 length: 12 residues. J was trimmed by 8 bases and V by 6 bases; bases with no gene match: 5. The CDR3 nucleotides read TGTGCCAGCAGGGGACAGGGCTTAAAGCAGTACTTC. It yields the protein CASRGQGLKQYF.

The chain carries TRBV7-2 and TRBJ2-5, with D possibly matching TRBD1 (6 bases). Germline assignment: CDR1 SGHTA and CDR2 FQGNSA. V was clipped by 2 bases and J by 2 bases, with 12 bases between them. This CDR3 is 15 amino acids long. The CDR3 sequence: CASSLRVGQQETQYF. In DNA, the CDR3 is TGTGCCAGCAGCTTAAGGGTGGGACAACAAGAGACCCAGTACTTC. The full variable domain, in which reference TRBV7-2 and TRBJ2-5 provide the parts outside the CDR3, is GAGVSQSPSNKVTEKGKDVELRCDPISGHTALYWYRQSLGQGLEFLIYFQGNSAPDKSGLPSDRFSAERTGGSVSTLTIQRTQQEDSAVYLCASSLRVGQQETQYFGPGTRLLVL.